The 8 T cell receptor beta chains reported below all come from one sample, sequenced in a study of blood T cell repertoires in COVID-19. The data were produced by immunoSEQ multiplex PCR, yet TCRdb's version contains in-frame clones alone and is incomplete. The repertoire includes some 110,000 clones, approximately 85% of them detected once, and 7% to 9.5% sits in the top ten. The sequenced sample consisted of peripheral blood. The receptor source for this set is a man aged 70 or older with acute or convalescent COVID-19.

This sequence joins TRBV6-2 or TRBV6-3 and TRBJ1-1; 9 bases map to TRBD1. The CDR3 spans 16 residues. Germline V gene lookup returns CDR1 MNHEY and CDR2 SVGEGT. With 4 bases clipped from V and 1 base from J, the junction kept 7 bases outside the gene matches. The CDR3 nucleotides are TGTGCCAGCAGTTTTCAGCCGGGACAGGGGAACACTGAAGCTTTCTTT. Amino acid sequence: CASSFQPGQGNTEAFF.

The chain carries TRBV5-8 and TRBJ1-2; 9 bases are a match to TRBD1. CDR1 and CDR2 (germline): SGHTS, YDEGEE. This CDR3 contains 16 residues. J was trimmed by 4 bases and V by 4 bases; bases with no gene match: 11. This chain's CDR3 is CASSPGTGNNPYGYTF. The CDR3 DNA reads TGTGCCAGCAGCCCTGGGACAGGGAATAATCCCTATGGCTACACCTTC.

This clone was observed once. The chain combines TRBV19 with TRBJ1-2; D is possibly TRBD1 (6 bases). V was shortened by 5 bases and J by 4 bases, with 11 bases between the two germline ends. CDR1 is LNHDA, CDR2 SQIVND, per germline (reference sequence). The CDR3 covers 13 residues. CDR3 DNA: TGTGCCAGTAGTGTGGACAGCGGCTATGGCTACACCTTC. Protein product: CASSVDSGYGYTF.

The rearrangement joins TRBV27 to TRBJ1-5; the D gene is possibly TRBD1 (6 bases). Germline-derived CDR1 and CDR2 are MNHEY and SMNVEV (reference sequence). Between the trimmed V and J ends, which lost 5 bases and 7 bases, there was a span of 15 bases. CDR3 length: 14 residues. The CDR3 region is CASSRAGVGQPQHF. CDR3 nucleotide sequence: TGTGCCAGCAGTCGTGCAGGGGTCGGCCAGCCCCAGCATTTT.

This clone was picked up one time. This chain joins TRBV5-1 and TRBJ1-5; 8 bases match TRBD1. V lost 4 bases to trimming and J lost 4 bases; unmatched junction nucleotides: 4. CDR1 is SGHRS and CDR2 is YFSETQ in the germline V gene. The CDR3 runs to 14 residues. The CDR3 DNA follows: TGCGCCAGCAGCCCGGGACAGGTTAATCAGCCCCAGCATTTT. Its protein is CASSPGQVNQPQHF.

The chain links TRBV6-5 to TRBJ1-5, with D hard to call. The CDR3 runs 14 residues. CDR1 is MNHEY and CDR2 is SVGAGI in the germline V gene. Trimming pared 6 bases from V and 0 bases from J, leaving 9 bases between. This CDR3 reads CASSRGSSNQPQHF. Here the CDR3 DNA reads TGTGCCAGCAGCCGGGGTTCTAGCAATCAGCCCCAGCATTTT.

The V and J genes are TRBV28 and TRBJ2-7; the match to TRBD1 covers 7 bases. The CDR3 loop spans 14 amino acids. Germline V gene sequence: CDR1 MDHEN, CDR2 SYDVKM. Losses at the gene ends were 2 bases for V and 2 bases for J; bases not matched to a gene: 3. CDR3 region: CASSLETGTYEQYF. The CDR3 DNA is TGTGCCAGCAGTTTAGAGACAGGGACCTACGAGCAGTACTTC.

This clone showed up just once. This chain joins TRBV29-1 and TRBJ2-2, with D perhaps matching TRBD2 (5 bases). The CDR3 is 11 residues long. Trimming took off 8 bases at V and 9 bases at J, with 13 bases between the two ends. Per germline, CDR1 SQVTM and CDR2 ANQGSEA. The CDR3 region has the DNA TGCAGCATATCCCGGGATCGGGAGCTGTTTTTT. It translates to CSISRDRELFF.